The clone carrying this T cell receptor (beta chain) was detected a few times. This record belongs to a study of T cells of healthy individuals. TCRdb recomputed calls from the 5' RACE reads with MiXCR, one row per CDR3 protein. The repertoire consists of approximately 58,000 distinct CDR3 sequences, with under 15% occurring once and the leading ten covering 16%. CDR3 size: 15 residues. The V and J ends lost 0 bases and 0 bases respectively, with 3 bases between them. The germline gives CDR1 KGHSH, CDR2 LQKENI. The chain combines TRBV18 with TRBJ2-6; D remains ambiguous. The sequence was collected from a human donor in good health. Written as DNA, the CDR3 is TGTGCCAGCTCACCACCGGTCTCTGGGGCCAACGTCCTGACTTTC. It is translated as CASSPPVSGANVLTF.